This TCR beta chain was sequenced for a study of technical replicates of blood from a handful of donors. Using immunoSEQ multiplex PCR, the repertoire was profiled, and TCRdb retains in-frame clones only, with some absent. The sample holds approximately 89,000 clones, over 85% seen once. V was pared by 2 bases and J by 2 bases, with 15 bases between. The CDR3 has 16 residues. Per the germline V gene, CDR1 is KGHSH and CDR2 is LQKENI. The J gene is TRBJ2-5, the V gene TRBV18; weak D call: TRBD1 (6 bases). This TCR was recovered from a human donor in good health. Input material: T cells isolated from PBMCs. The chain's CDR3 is CASSPGKLDRQETQYF. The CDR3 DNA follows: TGTGCCAGCTCACCAGGTAAATTGGACAGACAAGAGACCCAGTACTTC.